The 5 T cell receptor beta chains given below trace back to one sample, sequenced in a study of shared clonotypes between healthy human individuals. The protocol was immunoSEQ multiplex PCR, while the TCRdb copy is restricted to in-frame clones and leaves out a portion. There are some 790,000 clones in the sample; 72% occur only once, and under 2% lies in the top ten. Specimen: memory CD4+ T cells sorted from blood. Described subset: CD45RA-negative fraction. The origin of the receptors is a woman aged 30 to 39 in good health.

This chain links TRBV10-1 with TRBJ2-7; D is ambiguous. The V and J ends lost 4 bases and 5 bases respectively, with 12 bases between them. The germline gives CDR1 WNHNN, CDR2 SYGVQD (reference sequence). The CDR3 has 13 residues. The CDR3 sequence: CASSGARHHEQYF. The CDR3 bases are TGCGCCAGCAGTGGGGCCAGACACCACGAGCAGTACTTC.

The chain couples TRBV14 to TRBJ1-1; D is uncertain. The length of the CDR3 is 15 residues. V was clipped by 2 bases and J by 0 bases, with 10 bases between them. CDR1 and CDR2 from the germline V gene are SGHDN and FVKESK. CDR3 nucleotide sequence: TGTGCCAGCAGCCAACGTCGGATCGTGAACACTGAAGCTTTCTTT. Residues: CASSQRRIVNTEAFF.

The rearrangement joins TRBV29-1 to TRBJ2-3; 13 bases are shared with TRBD2. The V gene's germline CDR1 is SQVTM and CDR2 ANQGSEA. This CDR3 spans 17 amino acids. V was pared by 1 base and J by 2 bases, with 6 bases of the junction left unmatched. CDR3 loop: CSVEGAGLAGLTDTQYF. CDR3 DNA sequence: TGCAGCGTTGAAGGAGCGGGACTAGCGGGGCTCACAGATACGCAGTATTTT.

The rearrangement joins TRBV5-4 to TRBJ2-2; D is possibly TRBD1 (7 bases). Germline CDR1 and CDR2: SGHNT and YYREEE (reference sequence). This CDR3 contains 13 residues. V was shortened by 5 bases and J by 5 bases, with 10 bases between the two germline ends. The CDR3 sequence is CASRQGGTGELFF. DNA for the CDR3: TGTGCCAGCAGGCAGGGGGGTACCGGGGAGCTGTTTTTT.

This CDR3 is CASSQGGRGRGNQPQHF. The CDR3 coding sequence is TGTGCCAGCAGCCAAGGGGGCAGGGGTAGGGGCAATCAGCCCCAGCATTTT. The chain carries TRBV4-2 and TRBJ1-5; tentative D call: TRBD1 (6 bases). This CDR3 region has 17 residues. Germline V lookup: CDR1 LGHNA, CDR2 YNFKEQ. V was trimmed by 1 base and J by 2 bases, leaving 15 bases between them.